These 8 T cell receptor beta chains came from one sample sequenced in a study of cytomegalovirus exposure and HLA in healthy donors. Primers for the PCR totalled 60 Vbeta and 13 Jbeta. The assay was immunoSEQ multiplex PCR, and TCRdb's table has in-frame clones only and misses some. The sample has tens of thousands of clones; roughly two thirds are singletons. Sequencing was carried out using PBMCs. These receptors were obtained from a man aged 35-49 years in good health and CMV-seropositive.

The V call is TRBV7-2, the J call TRBJ2-3, with 12 nucleotides matching TRBD2. Germline CDR1 reads SGHTA; CDR2 reads FQGNSA. This CDR3 is built from 17 residues. Trimming removed 3 bases from V and 1 base from J; junction bases left unmatched: 5. The CDR3 DNA reads as TGTGCCAGCAGCTTTTGGCTAGCGGGGGGGCGCACAGATACGCAGTATTTT. As protein: CASSFWLAGGRTDTQYF.

The sample holds many counts of this clone. The chain combines TRBV30 with TRBJ1-4; a weak D match, TRBD1 (5 bases). The CDR3 contains 13 residues. Germline V gene sequence: CDR1 GTSNPN, CDR2 SVGIG (reference sequence). The V and J ends lost 7 bases and 6 bases respectively, with 15 bases between them. The CDR3 sequence: CALSGTGDEKLFF. The CDR3 nucleotides are TGTGCCTTGTCCGGGACGGGAGATGAAAAACTGTTTTTT.

The table lists this clone with a count of one. The rearrangement uses TRBV6-4 and TRBJ2-7, with 7 positions matching TRBD1. The germline gives CDR1 MRHNA, CDR2 SNTAGT. Losses at the gene ends were 7 bases for V and 7 bases for J; bases not matched to a gene: 13. This CDR3 comprises 14 residues. CDR3 sequence reads: CASILDREQSEQYF. CDR3 DNA sequence: TGTGCCAGCATTCTCGACAGGGAGCAGAGTGAGCAGTACTTC.

The chain carries TRBV5-1 and TRBJ1-2; tentatively, D is TRBD1 (5 bases). CDR3 size: 17 residues. CDR1 SGHRS and CDR2 YFSETQ come from the germline V gene. The ends were cut back, 4 bases at V and 2 bases at J, with 21 bases in the middle. CDR3 nucleotides: TGCGCCAGCAGCACCGGACCCTTGTCAGGGAACAACTATGGCTACACCTTC. Its translation: CASSTGPLSGNNYGYTF. Together with reference TRBV5-1 and TRBJ1-2, the CDR3 gives the full variable domain: KAGVTQTPRYLIKTRGQQVTLSCSPISGHRSVSWYQQTPGQGLQFLFEYFSETQRNKGNFPGRFSGRQFSNSRSEMNVSTLELGDSALYLCASSTGPLSGNNYGYTFGSGTRLTVV.

In its sample, this clone was seen once. This chain joins TRBV5-4 and TRBJ2-3; 12 nucleotides match TRBD2. With V trimmed by 0 bases and J by 4 bases, 6 bases remained unmatched. The CDR3 contains 17 residues. Germline V lookup: CDR1 SGHNT, CDR2 YYREEE (reference sequence). The CDR3 nucleotides read TGTGCCAGCAGCTTGGATCTAGCGGGGGGGAGAGCAGATACGCAGTATTTT. Residues: CASSLDLAGGRADTQYF.

The rearrangement joins TRBV29-1 to TRBJ2-3; 8 bases agree with TRBD1. V lost 5 bases to trimming and J lost 2 bases; unmatched junction nucleotides: 15. The CDR3 has 17 amino acids. CDR1 SQVTM and CDR2 ANQGSEA come from the germline V gene. The CDR3 reads CSVRGGSGTGPTDTQYF. CDR3 nucleotide sequence: TGCAGCGTTCGAGGGGGATCCGGGACAGGCCCCACAGATACGCAGTATTTT.

The chain joins TRBV5-5 to TRBJ1-1, with 7 bases identical to TRBD1. J was trimmed by 1 base and V by 4 bases; bases with no gene match: 7. The V gene's germline CDR1 is SGHKS and CDR2 YYEKEE (reference sequence). The CDR3 length is 15 residues. Here the CDR3 DNA reads TGTGCCAGCAGCCCACAGGGGCAGGCGAACACTGAAGCTTTCTTT. Residues: CASSPQGQANTEAFF. The full variable domain, rest sourced from reference TRBV5-5 and TRBJ1-1, is DAGVTQSPTHLIKTRGQQVTLRCSPISGHKSVSWYQQVLGQGPQFIFQYYEKEERGRGNFPDRFSARQFPNYSSELNVNALLLGDSALYLCASSPQGQANTEAFFGQGTRLTVV.

This clone was found a few times. This sequence joins TRBV2 and TRBJ2-1, with a tentative D call TRBD1 (6 bases). The CDR3 is 14 amino acids. Trimming cost V 5 bases and J 4 bases, with 12 bases left between them. Germline values: CDR1 SNHLY, CDR2 FYNNEI. The CDR3 reads CASSKGGQYNEQFF. CDR3 sequence (DNA): TGTGCCAGCAGTAAAGGGGGACAATACAATGAGCAGTTCTTC.